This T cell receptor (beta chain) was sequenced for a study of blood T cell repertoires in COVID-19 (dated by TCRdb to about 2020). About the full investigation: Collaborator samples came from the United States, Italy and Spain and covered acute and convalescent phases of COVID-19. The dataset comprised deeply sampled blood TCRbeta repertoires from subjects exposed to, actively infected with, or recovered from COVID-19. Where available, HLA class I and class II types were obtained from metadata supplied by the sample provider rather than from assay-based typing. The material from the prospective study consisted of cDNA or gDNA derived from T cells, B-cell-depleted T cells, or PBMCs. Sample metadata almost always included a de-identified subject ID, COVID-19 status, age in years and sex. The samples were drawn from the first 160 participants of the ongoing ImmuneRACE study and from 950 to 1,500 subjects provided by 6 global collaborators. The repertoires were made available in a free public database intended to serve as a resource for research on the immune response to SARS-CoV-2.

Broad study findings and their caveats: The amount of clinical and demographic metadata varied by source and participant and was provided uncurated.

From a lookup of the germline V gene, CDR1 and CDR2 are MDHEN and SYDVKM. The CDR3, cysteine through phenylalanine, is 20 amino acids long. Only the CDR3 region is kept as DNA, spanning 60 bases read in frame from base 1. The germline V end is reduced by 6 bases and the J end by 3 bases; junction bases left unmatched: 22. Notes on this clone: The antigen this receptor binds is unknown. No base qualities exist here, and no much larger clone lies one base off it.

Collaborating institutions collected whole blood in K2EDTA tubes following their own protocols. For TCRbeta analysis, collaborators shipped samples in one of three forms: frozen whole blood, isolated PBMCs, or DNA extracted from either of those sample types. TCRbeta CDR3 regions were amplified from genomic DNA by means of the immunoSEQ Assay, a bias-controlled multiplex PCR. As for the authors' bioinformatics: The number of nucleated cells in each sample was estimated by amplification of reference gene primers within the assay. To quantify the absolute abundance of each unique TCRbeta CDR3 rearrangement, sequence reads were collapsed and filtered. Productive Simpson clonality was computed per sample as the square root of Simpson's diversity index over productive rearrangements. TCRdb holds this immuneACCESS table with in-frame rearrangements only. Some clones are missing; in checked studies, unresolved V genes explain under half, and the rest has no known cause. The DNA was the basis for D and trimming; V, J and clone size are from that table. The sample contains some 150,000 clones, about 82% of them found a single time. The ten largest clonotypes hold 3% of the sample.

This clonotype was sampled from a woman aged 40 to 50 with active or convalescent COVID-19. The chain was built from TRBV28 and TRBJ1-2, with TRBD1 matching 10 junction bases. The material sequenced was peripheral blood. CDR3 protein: CASSPEGFLTGGFTHYGYTF. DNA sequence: TGTGCCAGCAGCCCCGAGGGTTTTTTGACAGGGGGCTTTACTCACTATGGCTACACCTTC.